This passage covers 8 T cell receptor beta chains from one sample sequenced in a study of blood T cell repertoires in COVID-19 (dated by TCRdb to 2018 to 2020). Receptors were amplified or captured by the immunoSEQ multiplex PCR assay. TCRdb limited this immuneACCESS table to in-frame rearrangements with V and J called. A share of clones is missing; checked studies link under half to unresolved V genes, and the rest is unexplained. The sample yields more than 35,000 clones; around 80% were counted once. The ten largest clones take up approximately 15% of the sample. The material sequenced was peripheral blood. The receptors originated from a man aged 65 to 85 with acute or convalescent COVID-19.

The rearrangement links TRBV18 to TRBJ2-2, with 9 bases that match TRBD2. Germline CDR1 reads KGHSH; CDR2 reads LQKENI. V shed 2 bases and J 2 bases; nucleotides not matched to a gene: 3. This CDR3 comprises 16 residues. DNA for the CDR3: TGTGCCAGCTCACCAAGACTAGCGGCCAACACCGGGGAGCTGTTTTTT. This translates into CASSPRLAANTGELFF.

Only one count was recorded for this clone. Here the CDR3 DNA reads TGCGCCAGCTTTCCCGGACAGTCCTACAATGAGCAGTTCTTC. Protein product: CASFPGQSYNEQFF. The V gene is TRBV5-1, the J gene TRBJ2-1; D is possibly TRBD1 (6 bases). The CDR3 totals 14 residues. Deletions cut 7 bases from V and 1 base from J, with 12 bases between. Germline CDR1 reads SGHRS; CDR2 reads YFSETQ.

CDR3 coding DNA: TGTGCCAGCAGCCCCCGCCCTGAGTTCGGCACTGAAGCTTTCTTT. This sequence encodes CASSPRPEFGTEAFF. The chain recombines TRBV9 with TRBJ1-1; no definite D call. Trimming took 4 bases from V and 4 from J, leaving 17 bases between them. Germline-derived CDR1 and CDR2 are SGDLS and YYNGEE. The CDR3 consists of 15 residues.

The chain is built from TRBV10-3 and TRBJ2-1; TRBD2 might be the D (5 bases). Per the germline V gene, CDR1 is ENHRY and CDR2 is SYGVKD. This CDR3 spans 14 amino acids. V was pared by 0 bases and J by 5 bases, with 8 bases between. CDR3 amino acids: CAISESGLNNEQFF. As DNA, the CDR3 is TGTGCCATCAGTGAGTCTGGACTCAACAATGAGCAGTTCTTC.

The chain has TRBV6-4 and TRBJ2-1; TRBD2 matches 12 bases. Germline assignment: CDR1 MRHNA and CDR2 SNTAGT. The CDR3 is made up of 14 amino acids. V trimming: 4 bases; J trimming: 13 bases; junction bases outside the gene matches: 8. The CDR3 loop is CASSVEASGRVQFF. CDR3 nucleotides: TGTGCCAGCAGTGTAGAGGCTAGCGGGAGGGTTCAGTTCTTC.

This clone was detected once. This CDR3 is CASSTPGLGSNQPQHF. In nucleotides, the CDR3 is TGTGCCAGCAGTACTCCGGGATTAGGGAGCAATCAGCCCCAGCATTTT. V usage is TRBV28 and J usage is TRBJ1-5; unclear D gene. V lost 5 bases to trimming and J lost 1 base, with 15 bases between them. The germline gives CDR1 MDHEN, CDR2 SYDVKM. This CDR3 is built from 16 residues.

The rearrangement links TRBV7-7 to TRBJ2-3; 11 nucleotides match TRBD2. Germline CDR1 is SSHAT and CDR2 is FNYEAQ (reference sequence). V gave up 5 bases and J gave up 0 bases; unmatched junction bases: 4. This CDR3 has 16 amino acids. CDR3 bases: TGTGCCAGCAGCGCGCGGACTAGCGGGAGCACAGATACGCAGTATTTT. It translates to CASSARTSGSTDTQYF.

V and J are TRBV13 and TRBJ2-6; TRBD1 matches 8 bases. Per the germline V gene, CDR1 is PRHDT and CDR2 is FYEKMQ (reference sequence). V lost 5 bases to trimming and J lost 2 bases; unmatched junction nucleotides: 11. The CDR3 is 18 residues long. The DNA for the CDR3 is TGTGCCAGCAGCGCCATCGGGACAGGCCTCACTGGGGCCAACGTCCTGACTTTC. Amino acids: CASSAIGTGLTGANVLTF. The entire variable domain, with the rest obtained from reference TRBV13 and TRBJ2-6, is as follows: AAGVIQSPRHLIKEKRETATLKCYPIPRHDTVYWYQQGPGQDPQFLISFYEKMQSDKGSIPDRFSAQQFSDYHSELNMSSLELGDSALYFCASSAIGTGLTGANVLTFGAGSRLTVL.